This T cell receptor beta chain was obtained from a study of identical twins (dated by TCRdb to the mid-2010s). Describing the broader study: TCR alpha and beta repertoires from monozygotic twins, unrelated adults of various ages and cord blood were deep-sequenced to test whether fetal clonotypes persist. To rule out contamination, replicate twin experiments were performed at different times with different library preparation protocols. What the study reported, not specific to this receptor: The excess sharing between twins in beta out-of-frame sequences was weaker because fewer shared sequences reduced the signal-to-noise ratio. Zero-insertion analyses could be partly confounded by invariant T cells such as MAIT and iNKT, though diverse VJ usage argued against such confounding for most clonotypes. Recombination models systematically underestimated out-of-frame TCR alpha sharing in monozygotic twins but agreed with sharing between unrelated individuals. Out-of-frame TCR alpha sequences shared between twins showed an excess of low generation-probability sequences compared with coincidental sharing between unrelated individuals. Fewer insertions were carried by abundant cord blood beta clonotypes, a similar but weaker trend appeared in young adult naive repertoires, and no such trend appeared in memory repertoires. Because the same donors could not be followed over many years, the conclusions depended on cross-sectional statistical analysis.

The germline ends are 18 bases apart after V is trimmed by 0 bases and J by 7 bases. From a lookup of the germline V gene (reference sequence), CDR1 and CDR2 are SEHNR and FQNEAQ. The CDR3 runs 17 amino acids, cysteine and phenylalanine included. Solely the CDR3 DNA is kept, with 51 bases framed from the first base. Remarks on this clonotype: Its antigen target is currently unknown. It has no much larger one-base neighbor in the sample; base qualities were not kept.

Every donor in the study was a healthy Caucasian. The twin cohort consisted of three pairs of female monozygotic twins, all aged about 18 to 29 years. CD4+ and CD8+ T cell populations were isolated with positive isolation kits from Invitrogen. Libraries were made using 5' RACE. The data were produced on an Illumina HiSeq 2000. Template switching added a universal primer binding site, and the final cDNA carried a unique molecular identifier that allowed TCR cDNA molecules to be counted accurately. Specific primers in the conserved constant-segment region were used to synthesize first-strand cDNA for TCR alpha and beta chains. To control for contamination, every cDNA library was double barcoded, receiving both a SMART-Mk sample barcode and Illumina barcodes. TruSeq adapter sequences along with Illumina sample barcodes were introduced in two successive PCR steps. The Illumina HiSeq platform was used with custom primers to sequence TCR alpha and beta cDNA libraries. The original pipeline was this. Unique molecular identifiers were extracted from raw reads with MiGEC, and CDR3 positions were determined with MiXCR. For each individual, recombination models were inferred using an EM algorithm with the repgenHMM and IGoR tools. The tcR package in R was used for shared clonotype analysis, with sharing normalized by the product of cloneset sizes. To study raw recombination without the effects of thymic and clonal selection, out-of-frame nonproductive sequences were analyzed. TCRdb passed the public sequencing reads through fastp at Q25 and MiXCR, retaining productive beta sequences. Identical CDR3 proteins give one entry, which carries the most common genes and DNA. The V and J calls and clone size come from TCRdb's table, not from the authors' own analysis. The sample table lists about 470,000 distinct CDR3 sequences, 24% of them with a count of one. Roughly 3% of the sample is in the top ten clones.

The sample also formed part of further work on T cells expressing NK-cell markers. Looking at the second paper: TCR beta-chain repertoires were profiled in sorted CD3+CD56+NKG2C+, CD3+CD56+NKG2C- and CD3+CD56-NKG2C+ T-cell subsets from seven or eight donors. Seven of the eight sequenced donors were HCMV-seropositive and one was HCMV-seronegative. In several experiments an anti-gammadeltaTCR antibody was added to restrict sorting to alphabetaTCR-expressing T cells. In six donors, the dominant CD3+CD56+NKG2C+ clonotypes were among the top 10 CD8+ clonotypes and accounted for roughly 1.0-8% of CD8+ T cells. Those dominant clonotypes were again the most abundant among CD3+CD56-NKG2C+ cells in a handful of donors, at 28.3-60.1%. Whether the expanded NKG2C-expressing T cell clones were specific for HCMV antigens remained unclear. The study sequenced eight donors, all healthy volunteers chosen at random: three men and five women. HCMV-specific IgG was detected in serum with a commercial ELISA kit to determine HCMV serostatus. MIGEC was used to demultiplex reads and group reads by UMI, and MiTCR was used to assemble and quantify clonotypes. To remove erroneous sequences, TCR cDNA sequences were retained only when supported by two or more reads. Downstream repertoire analysis used the tcR package, and clonotypes were matched across fractions by CDR3 nucleotide sequence plus V segment. VDJmatch was used to annotate antigen specificity against VDJdb, with one amino acid substitution allowed in CDR3.

This chain joins TRBV7-9 to TRBJ2-2; the D gene is perhaps TRBD1, from 6 matching bases. Sequencing input: CD4+ T cells sorted from blood. The clonotype was recovered from a woman aged 18 to 35 in good health. The DNA reads as follows: TGTGCCAGCAGCTTAGCAAAACCCGGGACACGCCTCGGGGAGCTGTTTTTT. It encodes CASSLAKPGTRLGELFF.